Below, 26 T cell receptor beta chains from the same sample are listed, as sequenced in a study of OX40 agonist ivuxolimab in advanced cancers. TCRdb keeps only in-frame clones here, not all; method: immunoSEQ multiplex PCR. Among nearly 50,000 clones listed, about 88% were seen once. The sample in question was CD4+ or CD8+ T cells sorted from blood, obtained in a trial of the OX40 agonist ivuxolimab. Receptor source: an adult with an advanced solid tumor such as melanoma, head and neck, liver or kidney cancer.

A note on this clone: In the same sample, other DNA sequences code for this CDR3. The chain carries TRBV30 and TRBJ1-2, with a tentative D call TRBD1 (5 bases). Trimming stripped 6 bases from V and 8 bases from J, with 10 bases between. The CDR3 has 10 residues. Germline V gene data show CDR1 as GTSNPN and CDR2 as SVGIG (reference sequence). The CDR3 coding sequence is TGTGCCTGTGCCGGGGGGGGCTACACCTTC. It yields the protein CACAGGGYTF.

The rearrangement links TRBV5-4 to TRBJ2-5; TRBD1 agrees at 8 bases. The CDR3 totals 15 residues. Germline V gene data show CDR1 as SGHNT and CDR2 as YYREEE (reference sequence). The ends lost 4 bases at V and 11 bases at J; junction bases unmatched: 16. The CDR3 sequence: CASSLGGQGFREQYF. CDR3 DNA: TGTGCCAGCAGCCTTGGCGGACAGGGTTTTAGGGAGCAGTACTTC.

This chain connects TRBV6-6 to TRBJ2-5, with D possibly being TRBD1 or TRBD2 (5 bases each). Between the trimmed V and J ends, which lost 5 bases and 5 bases, there was a span of 18 bases. The CDR3 is made up of 15 amino acids. Germline V CDR1 and CDR2: MNHNY, SVGAGI (reference sequence). CDR3 DNA: TGTGCCAGCAGTCCCGGGACGCCAAGAGGGGAGACCCAGTACTTC. It translates to CASSPGTPRGETQYF.

The rearrangement links TRBV27 to TRBJ1-5; D is perhaps TRBD1 (5 bases). The germline CDR1 and CDR2 sequences are MNHEY and SMNVEV (reference sequence). CDR3 length: 13 residues. V lost 6 bases to trimming and J lost 2 bases, with 8 bases between them. CDR3 residues: CASSGTGNQPQHF. CDR3 DNA sequence: TGTGCCAGCAGCGGGACGGGCAATCAGCCCCAGCATTTT.

The chain joins TRBV30 to TRBJ2-5, with 9 nucleotides matching TRBD2. Germline CDR1 and CDR2: GTSNPN and SVGIG (reference sequence). The V segment lost 4 bases and the J segment 0 bases; nucleotides outside the gene matches: 6. This CDR3 spans 15 amino acids. CDR3 protein: CAWNGGRGYQETQYF. Here the CDR3 DNA reads TGTGCCTGGAACGGCGGGAGGGGGTACCAAGAGACCCAGTACTTC.

This chain connects TRBV28 to TRBJ1-5; TRBD1 might be the D (6 bases). V shed 5 bases and J shed 0 bases, with 8 bases lying between them. The CDR3 is 14 amino acids. Germline V gene data show CDR1 as MDHEN and CDR2 as SYDVKM. CDR3 nucleotides: TGTGCCAGCAGTAAGGGACATAGCAATCAGCCCCAGCATTTT. It yields the protein CASSKGHSNQPQHF.

This clone has a single count. The J gene is TRBJ1-2, the V gene TRBV4-1, with D tentatively TRBD1 (6 bases). CDR3 length: 16 amino acids. V lost 2 bases, J lost 3 bases, and 16 bases lay in between. CDR1 is MGHRA, CDR2 YSYEKL, per germline. CDR3 sequence: CASSQQGRGRDYGYTF. DNA of the CDR3: TGCGCCAGCAGCCAACAAGGGAGGGGGAGGGACTATGGCTACACCTTC.

The genes are TRBV6-1 and TRBJ2-1, with 14 positions matching TRBD2. V shed 6 bases, J shed 4 bases, and the junction held 8 bases outside the gene matches. The CDR3 is 17 amino acids. CDR1 is MNHNS and CDR2 is SASEGT in the germline V gene. CDR3 DNA: TGTGCCAGCAGGGAATGGACTAGCGGGAGGACTTACAATGAGCAGTTCTTC. Translation: CASREWTSGRTYNEQFF.

The CDR3 DNA sequence: TGTGCCAGCAAAATACGTAGCGGGAGACCGGATACGCAGTATTTT. Translating gives CASKIRSGRPDTQYF. The V call is TRBV2, the J call TRBJ2-3; 9 bases align to TRBD2. Germline V gene lookup returns CDR1 SNHLY and CDR2 FYNNEI. Germline trimming cut 7 bases from V and 6 bases from J; bases unmatched to any gene: 11. CDR3 length: 15 amino acids. The variable domain in full, with the rest retrieved from reference TRBV2 and TRBJ2-3, is EPEVTQTPSHQVTQMGQEVILRCVPISNHLYFYWYRQILGQKVEFLVSFYNNEISEKSEIFDDQFSVERPDGSNFTLKIRSTKLEDSAMYFCASKIRSGRPDTQYFGPGTRLTVL.

V usage is TRBV5-6 and J usage is TRBJ2-7, with 14 bases aligning to TRBD2. CDR1 and CDR2 (germline): SGHDT, YYEEEE. The CDR3 sequence is 16 residues long. V lost 5 bases, J lost 6 bases, and 10 bases stayed unmatched. The CDR3 DNA reads as TGTGCCAGCAGGCTTTCCGGGACTAGCGGGAGAGGCGAGCAGTACTTC. The encoded protein is CASRLSGTSGRGEQYF. Variable domain in full (rest from reference TRBV5-6 and TRBJ2-7): DAGVTQSPTHLIKTRGQQVTLRCSPKSGHDTVSWYQQALGQGPQFIFQYYEEEERQRGNFPDRFSGHQFPNYSSELNVNALLLGDSALYLCASRLSGTSGRGEQYFGPGTRLTVT.

CDR3 sequence: CASSQDRWGAQAGGYTF. Written as DNA, the CDR3 is TGCGCCAGCAGCCAAGATCGGTGGGGGGCGCAGGCTGGCGGCTACACCTTC. The V call is TRBV4-1, the J call TRBJ1-2, with D possibly being TRBD1 (6 bases). CDR3 length: 17 amino acids. Trimming took off 0 bases at V and 8 bases at J, with 22 bases between the two ends. Germline V CDR1 and CDR2: MGHRA, YSYEKL.

The genes are TRBV5-1 and TRBJ1-2; 9 bases match TRBD1. Germline CDR1 reads SGHRS; CDR2 reads YFSETQ. The CDR3 length is 15 residues. With V trimmed by 4 bases and J by 7 bases, 11 bases remained unmatched. The CDR3 DNA is TGCGCCAGCAGCCCCCTCCTCGGGACAGGGACTGGCTACACCTTC. It encodes CASSPLLGTGTGYTF. The full variable domain, its missing parts supplied by reference TRBV5-1 and TRBJ1-2, is KAGVTQTPRYLIKTRGQQVTLSCSPISGHRSVSWYQQTPGQGLQFLFEYFSETQRNKGNFPGRFSGRQFSNSRSEMNVSTLELGDSALYLCASSPLLGTGTGYTFGSGTRLTVV.

The J gene is TRBJ1-2, the V gene TRBV5-4; D unresolved. Between the trimmed V and J ends, which lost 0 bases and 4 bases, there was a span of 10 bases. Germline V lookup: CDR1 SGHNT, CDR2 YYREEE (reference sequence). The CDR3 consists of 14 residues. This chain's CDR3 is CASSLDDGSYGYTF. The CDR3 coding sequence is TGTGCCAGCAGCTTGGATGACGGCAGCTATGGCTACACCTTC.

This chain joins TRBV15 and TRBJ2-3; D might be TRBD2 (5 bases). V lost 3 bases and J lost 6, with 7 bases in between. The CDR3 consists of 12 residues. Germline assignment: CDR1 LNHNV and CDR2 YYDKDF (reference sequence). The CDR3 coding sequence is TGTGCCACCAGCAGGGGAGTGGATACGCAGTATTTT. Its protein product is CATSRGVDTQYF.

V is TRBV19 and J is TRBJ2-1; possible D gene TRBD2, 6 bases. Trimming took 4 bases from V and 8 from J, leaving 9 bases between them. CDR3 length: 12 residues. Germline CDR1 is LNHDA and CDR2 is SQIVND (reference sequence). CDR3 sequence reads: CASSTTSYEQFF. The CDR3, as DNA: TGTGCCAGTAGTACAACTAGCTATGAGCAGTTCTTC.

The chain links TRBV5-6 to TRBJ2-5; possibly TRBD1 for D (5 bases). The germline V and J ends were trimmed by 0 bases and 7 bases, with 16 bases remaining between them. Germline lookup yields CDR1 SGHDT and CDR2 YYEEEE. CDR3 length: 15 residues. The CDR3 here is CASSLASTRVRTQYF. In DNA form, the CDR3 reads TGTGCCAGCAGCTTGGCCTCCACCAGGGTTCGGACCCAGTACTTC.

V usage is TRBV7-8 and J usage is TRBJ2-5, with 7 nucleotides matching TRBD2. With the DNA end fitting TRBJ2-7 better, the J assignment may be wrong. Germline CDR1 is SGHVS and CDR2 is FQNEAQ. The CDR3 is 14 residues long. The CDR3 bases are TGTGCCAGCAGCTCCGCTAGCGGATCCTACGAGCAGTACTTC. Its translation: CASSSASGSYEQYF.

V and J are TRBV5-1 and TRBJ2-7; TRBD1 might be the D (6 bases). Germline V CDR1 and CDR2: SGHRS, YFSETQ. The CDR3 has 14 amino acids. Trimming pared 0 bases from V and 0 bases from J, leaving 7 bases between. The CDR3, as DNA: TGCGCCAGCAGCTTGGGGGACAACTCCTACGAGCAGTACTTC. It is translated as CASSLGDNSYEQYF.

The chain recombines TRBV19 with TRBJ2-1, with D unresolved. Trimming removed 8 bases at V and 9 bases at J, with 17 bases between. Germline V gene data show CDR1 as LNHDA and CDR2 as SQIVND (reference sequence). This CDR3 has 13 amino acids. In DNA form, the CDR3 reads TGTGCCAGTGCCCCTCTAGGCAGTAGTGAGCAGTTCTTC. Translated, it gives CASAPLGSSEQFF.

This chain links TRBV9 with TRBJ2-3, with TRBD2 identical over 10 bases. The CDR3 spans 15 residues. V lost 3 bases, J lost 6 bases, and 7 bases stayed unmatched. The germline gives CDR1 SGDLS, CDR2 YYNGEE. In nucleotides, the CDR3 is TGTGCCAGCAGCGACCTAGCGGGAGATGAGGATACGCAGTATTTT. Encoded protein: CASSDLAGDEDTQYF.

V gene TRBV19 combines with J gene TRBJ1-3; D might be TRBD1 (5 bases). V was cut by 7 bases and J by 2 bases, with 15 bases left in between. Germline CDR1 and CDR2: LNHDA and SQIVND (reference sequence). The CDR3 runs to 15 residues. The CDR3 loop is CASTHEGLAGNTIYF. DNA of the CDR3: TGTGCCAGTACCCACGAGGGGTTAGCTGGAAACACCATATATTTT. The full variable domain, rest sourced from reference TRBV19 and TRBJ1-3, is DGGITQSPKYLFRKEGQNVTLSCEQNLNHDAMYWYRQDPGQGLRLIYYSQIVNDFQKGDIAEGYSVSREKKESFPLTVTSAQKNPTAFYLCASTHEGLAGNTIYFGEGSWLTVV.

V usage is TRBV11-3 and J usage is TRBJ1-2; no clear D gene. Germline V gives CDR1 SGHNT, CDR2 YENEEA. Trimming shortened V by 0 bases and J by 4 bases, and 12 bases separated the two germline ends. CDR3 size: 15 residues. The CDR3: CASSLDGASLYGYTF. CDR3 DNA: TGTGCCAGCAGCTTAGATGGAGCAAGCCTCTATGGCTACACCTTC.

V gene TRBV4-1 combines with J gene TRBJ2-5, with a weak D call TRBD1 (5 bases). Trimming cost V 3 bases and J 1 base, with 9 bases left between them. This CDR3 has 14 amino acids. Germline V CDR1 and CDR2: MGHRA, YSYEKL. This CDR3 reads CASSQGLPQETQYF. The DNA for the CDR3 is TGCGCCAGCAGCCAGGGGCTGCCCCAAGAGACCCAGTACTTC.

CDR3 residues: CASSFTPTYEQYF. The CDR3 coding sequence is TGTGCCAGCTCGTTCACACCGACCTACGAGCAGTACTTC. The chain employs TRBV18 and TRBJ2-5; D unresolved. The J call may be faulty, since TRBJ2-7 better matches the DNA end. From germline, CDR1 is KGHSH and CDR2 LQKENI. The CDR3 sequence is 13 residues long.

The DNA of the CDR3 is TGCGCCAGCAGCCGCCCCGGAACGACGGATGGCTACACCTTC. Its translation is CASSRPGTTDGYTF. The chain is built from TRBV4-1 and TRBJ1-2; the D is unclear. Trimming took off 4 bases at V and 6 bases at J, with 15 bases between the two ends. Germline-derived CDR1 and CDR2 are MGHRA and YSYEKL. The CDR3 has 14 amino acids.

The table lists this clone with a count of one. The chain joins TRBV27 to TRBJ2-5, with 7 bases that match TRBD2. CDR1 and CDR2 (germline): MNHEY, SMNVEV (reference sequence). The CDR3 loop spans 15 amino acids. The trim removed 6 bases at V and 5 bases at J, leaving 12 bases unmatched. DNA of the CDR3: TGTGCCAGCAGCCTATCGCGGGGGTTCGGGGAGACCCAGTACTTC. This gives the protein CASSLSRGFGETQYF.